These T cell receptor beta chains were read from a single sample in a study of cytomegalovirus exposure and HLA in healthy donors. The protocol was immunoSEQ multiplex PCR, while the TCRdb copy is restricted to in-frame clones and leaves out a portion. The sample totals some 75,000 clones. Source material: PBMCs. The receptors derive from a man aged 35-49 years in good health and CMV-seronegative. The CDR3 runs from the conserved cysteine through the conserved F or W. D genes are given only for firm matches.

j_call: TRBJ2-7; v_call: TRBV5-1; d_call: .; cdr3_aa: CASSLRGNPHEQYF; cdr3_nt: TGCGCCAGCAGCTTACGCGGGAATCCCCACGAGCAGTACTTC
j_call: TRBJ2-2; v_call: TRBV5-1; d_call: .; cdr3_aa: CASSTLVDTGELFF; cdr3_nt: TGCGCCAGCAGCACACTAGTAGACACCGGGGAGCTGTTTTTT
j_call: TRBJ2-4; v_call: TRBV7-2; d_call: TRBD2; cdr3_aa: CASSLVGTSGGNIQYF; cdr3_nt: TGTGCCAGCAGCTTAGTAGGGACTAGCGGGGGAAACATTCAGTACTTC
j_call: TRBJ2-3; v_call: TRBV19; d_call: TRBD2; cdr3_aa: CATRTSGDTDTQYF; cdr3_nt: TGTGCCACCCGGACTAGCGGGGACACAGATACGCAGTATTTT
j_call: TRBJ1-1; v_call: TRBV10-1; d_call: .; cdr3_aa: CASGDLRKAFF; cdr3_nt: TGCGCCAGCGGAGACCTTCGAAAAGCTTTCTTT
j_call: TRBJ1-4; v_call: TRBV7-8; d_call: .; cdr3_aa: CASSPLGRFNEKLFF; cdr3_nt: TGTGCCAGCAGCCCGCTCGGCAGGTTTAATGAAAAACTGTTTTTT
j_call: TRBJ1-1; v_call: TRBV6-5; d_call: .; cdr3_aa: CASSRDNRLEAFF; cdr3_nt: TGTGCCAGCAGCCGGGACAACAGACTTGAAGCTTTCTTT
j_call: TRBJ2-2; v_call: TRBV10-2; d_call: .; cdr3_aa: CASIPAGTGELFF; cdr3_nt: TGCGCCAGCATCCCCGCGGGGACCGGGGAGCTGTTTTTT
j_call: TRBJ1-3; v_call: TRBV30; d_call: .; cdr3_aa: CAWRDLVTGSGNTIYF; cdr3_nt: TGTGCCTGGAGGGATCTCGTGACGGGCTCTGGAAACACCATATATTTT
j_call: TRBJ1-2; v_call: TRBV19; d_call: .; cdr3_aa: CASKTANYGYTF; cdr3_nt: TGTGCCAGCAAGACAGCTAACTATGGCTACACCTTC
j_call: TRBJ2-7; v_call: TRBV9; d_call: TRBD1; cdr3_aa: CASSVGTGDGYEQYF; cdr3_nt: TGTGCCAGCAGCGTGGGGACAGGGGATGGATACGAGCAGTACTTC
j_call: TRBJ1-2; v_call: TRBV11-2; d_call: TRBD1; cdr3_aa: CASSLDRGQVGYTF; cdr3_nt: TGTGCCAGCAGCCTGGACAGGGGGCAGGTTGGCTACACCTTC
j_call: TRBJ2-3; v_call: TRBV7-2; d_call: .; cdr3_aa: CASSLHQQGTVGTDTQYF; cdr3_nt: TGTGCCAGCAGCTTACATCAACAGGGGACTGTGGGCACAGATACGCAGTATTTT
j_call: TRBJ1-1; v_call: TRBV5-1; d_call: TRBD1; cdr3_aa: CASSLSGGSTEAFF; cdr3_nt: TGCGCCAGCAGCTTGTCAGGGGGCAGCACTGAAGCTTTCTTT
j_call: TRBJ1-4; v_call: TRBV5-5; d_call: .; cdr3_aa: CASSLGGLVTNEKLFF; cdr3_nt: TGTGCCAGCAGCTTGGGGGGACTGGTTACTAATGAAAAACTGTTTTTT
j_call: TRBJ2-7; v_call: TRBV4-3; d_call: TRBD1; cdr3_aa: CASSQGTGTGGIYEQYF; cdr3_nt: TGCGCCAGCAGCCAAGGAACCGGGACAGGGGGCATCTACGAGCAGTACTTC
j_call: TRBJ1-1; v_call: TRBV7-2; d_call: .; cdr3_aa: CASSLGGDLLAEAFF; cdr3_nt: TGTGCCAGCAGCTTAGGCGGGGACCTTTTGGCTGAAGCTTTCTTT
j_call: TRBJ2-6; v_call: TRBV5-1; d_call: .; cdr3_aa: CASSLVFAGANVLTF; cdr3_nt: TGCGCCAGCAGCTTGGTTTTCGCGGGGGCCAACGTCCTGACTTTC
j_call: TRBJ2-5; v_call: TRBV2; d_call: TRBD1; cdr3_aa: CASRGGQGIGETQYF; cdr3_nt: TGTGCCAGCAGGGGGGGACAGGGTATAGGGGAGACCCAGTACTTC
j_call: TRBJ1-1; v_call: TRBV6-1; d_call: TRBD1; cdr3_aa: CASNRGDTEAFF; cdr3_nt: TGTGCCAGCAACAGGGGGGATACTGAAGCTTTCTTT
j_call: TRBJ2-2; v_call: TRBV7-9; d_call: .; cdr3_aa: CASSLDGGPTGELFF; cdr3_nt: TGTGCCAGCAGCTTAGACGGGGGGCCCACCGGGGAGCTGTTTTTT
j_call: TRBJ1-6; v_call: TRBV30; d_call: TRBD1; cdr3_aa: CAWRARGQFNSPLHF; cdr3_nt: TGTGCCTGGAGGGCAAGGGGGCAATTCAATTCACCCCTCCACTTT
j_call: TRBJ2-5; v_call: TRBV5-4; d_call: .; cdr3_aa: CASSLPGETQYF; cdr3_nt: TGTGCCAGCAGCTTGCCAGGAGAGACCCAGTACTTC
j_call: TRBJ2-2; v_call: TRBV7-7; d_call: TRBD2; cdr3_aa: CASSWTSGRAGELFF; cdr3_nt: TGTGCTAGCAGCTGGACTAGCGGGAGGGCCGGGGAGCTGTTTTTT
j_call: TRBJ2-7; v_call: TRBV4-2; d_call: .; cdr3_aa: CASSPEGQSYEQYF; cdr3_nt: TGTGCCAGCAGCCCGGAAGGACAGTCCTACGAGCAGTACTTC
j_call: TRBJ2-1; v_call: TRBV7-6; d_call: TRBD2; cdr3_aa: CASSLELAGGNNEQFF; cdr3_nt: TGTGCCAGCAGCTTAGAGTTAGCGGGGGGGAACAATGAGCAGTTCTTC
j_call: TRBJ2-1; v_call: TRBV7-7; d_call: TRBD1; cdr3_aa: CASSSRDSNNEQFF; cdr3_nt: TGTGCTAGCAGCTCCCGGGACAGTAACAATGAGCAGTTCTTC
j_call: TRBJ1-2; v_call: TRBV21-1; d_call: .; cdr3_aa: CASSKGGKQGALIGYTF; cdr3_nt: TGTGCCAGCAGCAAAGGAGGTAAACAGGGGGCGCTTATAGGCTACACCTTC
j_call: TRBJ2-2; v_call: TRBV28; d_call: TRBD1; cdr3_aa: CASLGQTTGELFF; cdr3_nt: TGTGCCTCCCTGGGACAGACCACCGGGGAGCTGTTTTTT
j_call: TRBJ1-6; v_call: TRBV5-6; d_call: TRBD1; cdr3_aa: CASSQDRGHNSPLHF; cdr3_nt: TGTGCCAGCAGTCAGGACAGGGGGCATAATTCACCCCTCCACTTT
j_call: TRBJ2-5; v_call: TRBV12-2; d_call: .; cdr3_aa: CASRLEESREQETQYF; cdr3_nt: TGTGCAAGTCGCTTAGAGGAAAGCAGGGAACAAGAGACCCAGTACTTC
j_call: TRBJ2-5; v_call: TRBV6-4; d_call: TRBD2; cdr3_aa: CASRPGLDQETQYF; cdr3_nt: TGTGCCAGCAGGCCGGGACTAGACCAAGAGACCCAGTACTTC
j_call: TRBJ2-2; v_call: TRBV30; d_call: TRBD2; cdr3_aa: CAWRPHLAGKNTGELFF; cdr3_nt: TGTGCCTGGAGACCCCATCTAGCGGGAAAGAACACCGGGGAGCTGTTTTTT
j_call: TRBJ2-5; v_call: TRBV7-7; d_call: TRBD1; cdr3_aa: CASSRDSQETQYF; cdr3_nt: TGTGCTAGCAGCCGGGACAGCCAAGAGACCCAGTACTTC
j_call: TRBJ2-7; v_call: TRBV6-1; d_call: .; cdr3_aa: CASRPDSESYEQYF; cdr3_nt: TGTGCCAGCAGGCCGGACAGCGAATCCTACGAGCAGTACTTC
j_call: TRBJ2-3; v_call: TRBV5-1; d_call: .; cdr3_aa: CASSLIASTDTQYF; cdr3_nt: TGCGCCAGCAGCTTGATTGCCAGTACAGATACGCAGTATTTT
j_call: TRBJ2-7; v_call: TRBV2; d_call: TRBD1; cdr3_aa: CASSELGQGAGEQYF; cdr3_nt: TGTGCCAGCAGCGAACTAGGACAGGGGGCGGGCGAGCAGTACTTC
j_call: TRBJ2-7; v_call: TRBV20-1; d_call: .; cdr3_aa: CSRGQGYEQYF; cdr3_nt: TGCAGTCGCGGCCAGGGCTACGAGCAGTACTTC
j_call: TRBJ2-3; v_call: TRBV11-2; d_call: .; cdr3_aa: CASSYPTGNFTDTQYF; cdr3_nt: TGTGCCAGCAGCTACCCGACTGGCAACTTCACAGATACGCAGTATTTT
j_call: TRBJ1-5; v_call: TRBV2; d_call: .; cdr3_aa: CASKSDSNQPQHF; cdr3_nt: TGTGCCAGCAAAAGTGACAGTAATCAGCCCCAGCATTTT
j_call: TRBJ2-3; v_call: TRBV5-1; d_call: TRBD2; cdr3_aa: CASSLEGTSGRLADTQYF; cdr3_nt: TGCGCCAGCAGCTTGGAAGGGACTAGCGGGAGGTTGGCAGATACGCAGTATTTT
j_call: TRBJ1-1; v_call: TRBV5-1; d_call: .; cdr3_aa: CASSLDRQGYTEAFF; cdr3_nt: TGCGCCAGCAGCTTGGATCGGCAGGGGTACACTGAAGCTTTCTTT
j_call: TRBJ1-4; v_call: TRBV4-1; d_call: TRBD1; cdr3_aa: CASSQVTGQGEKLFF; cdr3_nt: TGCGCCAGCAGCCAAGTGACAGGGCAGGGGGAAAAACTGTTTTTT
j_call: TRBJ2-5; v_call: TRBV29-1; d_call: .; cdr3_aa: CSVEPGMETQYF; cdr3_nt: TGCAGCGTTGAGCCGGGTATGGAGACCCAGTACTTC
j_call: TRBJ1-1; v_call: TRBV6-6; d_call: .; cdr3_aa: CASSYAPGGTNTEAFF; cdr3_nt: TGTGCCAGCAGTTACGCCCCGGGGGGCACGAACACTGAAGCTTTCTTT
j_call: TRBJ2-1; v_call: TRBV27; d_call: TRBD1; cdr3_aa: CASGDRGEQFF; cdr3_nt: TGTGCCAGCGGGGACAGGGGTGAGCAGTTCTTC
j_call: TRBJ1-6; v_call: TRBV6-5; d_call: TRBD1; cdr3_aa: CASTHRDRVNSPLHF; cdr3_nt: TGTGCCAGCACCCACCGGGACAGGGTGAATTCACCCCTCCACTTT
j_call: TRBJ2-7; v_call: TRBV27; d_call: TRBD1; cdr3_aa: CASSLSGRGSSYEQYF; cdr3_nt: TGTGCCAGCAGTTTATCGGGCAGGGGGAGCTCCTACGAGCAGTACTTC
j_call: TRBJ2-1; v_call: TRBV6-6; d_call: .; cdr3_aa: CASRDSGKLGQFF; cdr3_nt: TGTGCCAGCAGGGACAGTGGGAAACTGGGGCAGTTCTTC
j_call: TRBJ2-2; v_call: TRBV19; d_call: TRBD1; cdr3_aa: CASSPPGQFNTGELFF; cdr3_nt: TGTGCCAGTAGTCCACCGGGACAGTTCAACACCGGGGAGCTGTTTTTT
j_call: TRBJ1-3; v_call: TRBV30; d_call: TRBD1; cdr3_aa: CAWRLRDRPSSGNTIYF; cdr3_nt: TGTGCCTGGAGGCTTCGGGACAGGCCAAGCTCTGGAAACACCATATATTTT
j_call: TRBJ2-2; v_call: TRBV18; d_call: TRBD1; cdr3_aa: CASSRGTGNTGELFF; cdr3_nt: TGTGCCAGCTCACGAGGGACAGGCAACACCGGGGAGCTGTTTTTT